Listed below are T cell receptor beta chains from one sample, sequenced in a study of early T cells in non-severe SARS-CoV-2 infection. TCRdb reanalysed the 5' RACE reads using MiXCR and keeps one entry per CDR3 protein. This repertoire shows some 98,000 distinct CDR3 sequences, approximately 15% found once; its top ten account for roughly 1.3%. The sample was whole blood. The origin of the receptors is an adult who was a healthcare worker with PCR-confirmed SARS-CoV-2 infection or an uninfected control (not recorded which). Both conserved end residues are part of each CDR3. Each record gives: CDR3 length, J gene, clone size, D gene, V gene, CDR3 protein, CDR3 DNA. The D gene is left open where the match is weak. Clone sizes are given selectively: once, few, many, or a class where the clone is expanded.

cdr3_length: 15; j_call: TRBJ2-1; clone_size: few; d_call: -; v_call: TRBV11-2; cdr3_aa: CASSLTGADYNEQFF; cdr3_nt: TGTGCCAGCAGCCTCACTGGGGCTGACTACAATGAGCAGTTCTTC
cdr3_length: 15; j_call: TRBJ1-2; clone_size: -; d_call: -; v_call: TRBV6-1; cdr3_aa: CASSEGQTLVYGYTF; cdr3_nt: TGTGCCAGCAGTGAAGGACAGACTCTAGTCTATGGCTACACCTTC
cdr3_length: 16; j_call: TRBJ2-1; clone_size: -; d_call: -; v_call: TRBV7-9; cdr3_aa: CASSDVAGRLYNEQFF; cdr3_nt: TGTGCCAGCAGCGACGTGGCGGGCCGGTTATACAATGAGCAGTTCTTC
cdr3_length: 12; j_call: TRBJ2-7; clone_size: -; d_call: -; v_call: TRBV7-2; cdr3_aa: CASSQDSPEQYF; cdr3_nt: TGTGCCAGCAGTCAGGACTCACCCGAGCAGTACTTC
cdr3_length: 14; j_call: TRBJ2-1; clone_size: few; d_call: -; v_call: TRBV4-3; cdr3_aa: CASSQVASYNEQFF; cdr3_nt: TGCGCCAGCAGCCAAGTCGCTTCCTACAATGAGCAGTTCTTC
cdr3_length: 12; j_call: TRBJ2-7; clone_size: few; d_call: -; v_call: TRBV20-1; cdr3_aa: CSARLVRDEQYF; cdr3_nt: TGCAGTGCTAGACTAGTGCGGGACGAGCAGTACTTC
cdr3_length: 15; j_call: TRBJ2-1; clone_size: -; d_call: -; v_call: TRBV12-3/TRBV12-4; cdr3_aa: CASSRQEGSYNEQFF; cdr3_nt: TGTGCCAGCAGTAGACAGGAAGGCTCCTACAATGAGCAGTTCTTC
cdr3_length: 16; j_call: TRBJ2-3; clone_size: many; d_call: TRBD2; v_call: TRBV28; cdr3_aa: CASRTRKRGGLNTQYF; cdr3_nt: TGTGCCAGCAGGACCCGCAAGCGGGGGGGCCTGAATACGCAGTATTTT
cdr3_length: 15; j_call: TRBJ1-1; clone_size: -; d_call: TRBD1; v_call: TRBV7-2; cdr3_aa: CASSPVGQAATEAFF; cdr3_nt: TGTGCCAGCAGCCCAGTCGGACAGGCAGCAACTGAAGCTTTCTTT
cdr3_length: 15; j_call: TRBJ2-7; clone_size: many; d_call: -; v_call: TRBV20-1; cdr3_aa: CSARGNTVKPYEQYF; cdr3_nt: TGCAGTGCTAGAGGGAATACCGTGAAGCCCTACGAGCAGTACTTC
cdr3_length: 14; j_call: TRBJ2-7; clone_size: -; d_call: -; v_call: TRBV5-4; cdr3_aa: CASSPGTEIYEQYF; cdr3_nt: TGTGCCAGCAGCCCCGGGACTGAGATATACGAGCAGTACTTC
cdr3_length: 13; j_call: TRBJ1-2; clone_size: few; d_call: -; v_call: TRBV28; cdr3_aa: CASTVGSLYGYTF; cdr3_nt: TGTGCCAGCACCGTAGGCAGTCTCTATGGCTACACCTTC
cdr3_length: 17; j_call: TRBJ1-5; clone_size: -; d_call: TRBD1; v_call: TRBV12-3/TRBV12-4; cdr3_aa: CASSPRDRGKSNQPQHF; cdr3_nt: TGTGCCAGCAGTCCGAGGGACAGGGGAAAGAGCAATCAGCCCCAGCATTTT